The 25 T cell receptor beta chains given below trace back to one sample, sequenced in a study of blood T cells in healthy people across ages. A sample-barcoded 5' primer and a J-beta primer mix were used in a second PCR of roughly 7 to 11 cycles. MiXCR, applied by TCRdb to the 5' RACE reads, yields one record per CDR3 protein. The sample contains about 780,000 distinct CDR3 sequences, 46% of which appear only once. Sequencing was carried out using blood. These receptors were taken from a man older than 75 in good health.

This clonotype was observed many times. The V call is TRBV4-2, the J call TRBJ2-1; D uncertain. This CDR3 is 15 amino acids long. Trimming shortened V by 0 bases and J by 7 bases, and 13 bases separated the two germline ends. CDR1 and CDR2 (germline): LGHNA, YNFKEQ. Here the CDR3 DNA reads TGTGCCAGCAGCCAAGAATACCTTTCTAGGAATGAGCAGTTCTTC. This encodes CASSQEYLSRNEQFF.

The CDR3 DNA reads TGCAGTGCTAGAGATAGCAGGACTAACCAGCCCCAGCATTTT. Its translation is CSARDSRTNQPQHF. The gene calls are TRBV20-1 and TRBJ1-5; D is unresolved. V shed 0 bases and J shed 7 bases, with 13 bases lying between them. Germline CDR1 DFQATT, CDR2 SNEGSKA (reference sequence). This CDR3 has 14 amino acids.

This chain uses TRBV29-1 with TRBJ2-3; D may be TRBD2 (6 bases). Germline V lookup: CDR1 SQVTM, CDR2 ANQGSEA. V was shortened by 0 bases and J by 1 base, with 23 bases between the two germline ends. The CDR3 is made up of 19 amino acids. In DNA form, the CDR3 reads TGCAGCGTTGAAGACCCCGCAGGCCCGCGGGGTGTCCGCACAGATACGCAGTATTTT. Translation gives CSVEDPAGPRGVRTDTQYF.

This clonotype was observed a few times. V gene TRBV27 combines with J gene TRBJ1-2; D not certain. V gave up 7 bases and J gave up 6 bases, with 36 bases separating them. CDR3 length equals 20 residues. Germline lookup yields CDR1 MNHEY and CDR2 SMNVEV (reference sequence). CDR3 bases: TGTGCCAGCAACCGTAAGGTCATACTTAGAATCCTTCCCCCTATGGATGGCTACACCTTC. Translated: CASNRKVILRILPPMDGYTF.

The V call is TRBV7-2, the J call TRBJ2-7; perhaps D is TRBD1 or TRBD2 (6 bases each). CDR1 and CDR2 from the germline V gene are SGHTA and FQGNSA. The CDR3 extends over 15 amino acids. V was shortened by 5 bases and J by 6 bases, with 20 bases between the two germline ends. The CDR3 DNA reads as TGTGCCAGCAGCCCCCCGGGAGTGGGGACATGCGAGCAGTACTTC. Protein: CASSPPGVGTCEQYF.

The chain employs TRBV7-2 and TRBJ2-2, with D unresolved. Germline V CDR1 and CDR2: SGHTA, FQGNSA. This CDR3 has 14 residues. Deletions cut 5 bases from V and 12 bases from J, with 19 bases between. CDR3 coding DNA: TGTGCCAGCAGCCCCCAAAGTCGGGCTCGGCAGCTGTTTTTT. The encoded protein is CASSPQSRARQLFF.

The CDR3 region has the DNA TGTGCCAGCAGCCAACGGGGGAGGACCAATGAGCAGTTCTTC. Its translation: CASSQRGRTNEQFF. V gene TRBV3-1 combines with J gene TRBJ2-1; a weak D match, TRBD2 (6 bases). V lost 2 bases to trimming and J lost 6 bases, with 11 bases between them. CDR3 size: 14 residues. Germline assignment: CDR1 LGHDT and CDR2 YNNKEL (reference sequence).

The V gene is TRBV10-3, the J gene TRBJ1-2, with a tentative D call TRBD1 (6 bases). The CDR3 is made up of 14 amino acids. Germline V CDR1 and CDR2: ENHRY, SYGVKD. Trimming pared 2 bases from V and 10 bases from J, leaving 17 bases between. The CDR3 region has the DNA TGTGCCATCAGTGAGCCCCTGAGACAGGATGCCTACACCTTC. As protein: CAISEPLRQDAYTF.

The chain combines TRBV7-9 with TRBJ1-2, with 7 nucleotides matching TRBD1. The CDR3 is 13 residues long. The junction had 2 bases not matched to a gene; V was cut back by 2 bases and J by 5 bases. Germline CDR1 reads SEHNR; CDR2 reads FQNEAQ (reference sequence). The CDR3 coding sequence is TGTGCCAGCAGCTTACCCAGGGGGTATGGCTACACCTTC. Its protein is CASSLPRGYGYTF.

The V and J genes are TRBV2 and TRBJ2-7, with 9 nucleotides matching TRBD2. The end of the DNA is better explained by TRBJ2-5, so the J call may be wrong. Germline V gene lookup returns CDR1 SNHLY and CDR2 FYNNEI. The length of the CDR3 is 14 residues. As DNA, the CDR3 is TGTGCCAGCAGTCTCAGCGGGAGGATTGAGACCCAGTACTTC. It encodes CASSLSGRIETQYF.

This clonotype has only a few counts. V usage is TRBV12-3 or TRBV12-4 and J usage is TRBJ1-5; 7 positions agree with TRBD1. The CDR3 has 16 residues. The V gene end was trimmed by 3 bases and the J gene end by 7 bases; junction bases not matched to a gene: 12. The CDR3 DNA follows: TGTGCCAGCAGTTTGGGCGGACAGGCAGGGATCCAGCCCCAGCATTTT. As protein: CASSLGGQAGIQPQHF.

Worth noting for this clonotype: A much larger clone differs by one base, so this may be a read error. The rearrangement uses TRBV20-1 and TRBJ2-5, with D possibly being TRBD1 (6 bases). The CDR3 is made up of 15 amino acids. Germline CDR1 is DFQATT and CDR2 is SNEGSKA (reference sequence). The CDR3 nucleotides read TGCAGTGCTAGAGTCGTACCAGGGGTTCAAGAGACCCGGTACTTC. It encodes CSARVVPGVQETRYF.

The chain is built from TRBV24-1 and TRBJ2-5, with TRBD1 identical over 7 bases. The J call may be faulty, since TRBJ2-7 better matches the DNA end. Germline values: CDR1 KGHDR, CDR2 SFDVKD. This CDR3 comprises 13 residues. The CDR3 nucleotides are TGTGCCACCGGTCAGGGGGACACCTACGAGCAGTACTTC. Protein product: CATGQGDTYEQYF.

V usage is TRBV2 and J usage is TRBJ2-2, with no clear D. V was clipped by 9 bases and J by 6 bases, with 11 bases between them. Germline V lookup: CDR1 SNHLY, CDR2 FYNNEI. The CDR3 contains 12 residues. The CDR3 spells CASGWMAGELFF. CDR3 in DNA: TGTGCCAGTGGGTGGATGGCCGGGGAGCTGTTTTTT.

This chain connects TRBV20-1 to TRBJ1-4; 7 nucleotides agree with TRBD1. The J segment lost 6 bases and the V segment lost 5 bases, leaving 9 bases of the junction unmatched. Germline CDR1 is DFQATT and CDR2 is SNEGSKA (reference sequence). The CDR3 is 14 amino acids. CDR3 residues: CSAARQGRDEKLFF. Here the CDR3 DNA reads TGCAGTGCTGCCCGACAGGGAAGGGATGAAAAACTGTTTTTT.

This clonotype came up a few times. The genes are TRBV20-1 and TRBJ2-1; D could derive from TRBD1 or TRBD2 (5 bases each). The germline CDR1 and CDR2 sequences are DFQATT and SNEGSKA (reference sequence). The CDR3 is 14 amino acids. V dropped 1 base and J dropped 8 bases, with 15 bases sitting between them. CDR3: CSARAGAGGDEQFF. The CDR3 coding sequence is TGCAGTGCTAGAGCCGGGGCCGGTGGGGATGAGCAGTTCTTC.

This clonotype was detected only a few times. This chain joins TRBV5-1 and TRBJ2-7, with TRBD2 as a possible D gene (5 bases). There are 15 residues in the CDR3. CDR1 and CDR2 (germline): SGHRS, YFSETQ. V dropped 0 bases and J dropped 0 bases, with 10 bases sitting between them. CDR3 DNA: TGCGCCAGCAGCTTGGATCGTCTAGCCTCCTACGAGCAGTACTTC. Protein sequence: CASSLDRLASYEQYF.

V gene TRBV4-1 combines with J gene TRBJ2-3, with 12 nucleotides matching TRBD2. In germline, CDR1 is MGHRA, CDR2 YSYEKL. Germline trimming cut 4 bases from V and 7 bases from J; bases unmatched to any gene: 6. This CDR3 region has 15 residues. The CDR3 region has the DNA TGCGCCAGCAGCCGGACTAGCGGGACCCCATATACGCAGTATTTT. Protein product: CASSRTSGTPYTQYF.

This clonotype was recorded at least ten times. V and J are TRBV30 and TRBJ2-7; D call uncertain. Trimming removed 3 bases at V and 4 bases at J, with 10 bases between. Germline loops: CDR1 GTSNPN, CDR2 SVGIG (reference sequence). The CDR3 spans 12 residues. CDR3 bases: TGTGCCTGGAGGCGAACCCTATACGAGCAGTACTTC. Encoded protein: CAWRRTLYEQYF.

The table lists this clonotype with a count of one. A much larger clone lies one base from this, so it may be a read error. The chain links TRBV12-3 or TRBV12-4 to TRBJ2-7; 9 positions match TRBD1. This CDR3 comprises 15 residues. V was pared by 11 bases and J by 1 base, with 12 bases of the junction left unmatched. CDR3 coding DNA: TGTGCCGGCACTAAGGACAGGGGTGGGTCCTACGAGCAGTACTTC. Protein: CAGTKDRGGSYEQYF.

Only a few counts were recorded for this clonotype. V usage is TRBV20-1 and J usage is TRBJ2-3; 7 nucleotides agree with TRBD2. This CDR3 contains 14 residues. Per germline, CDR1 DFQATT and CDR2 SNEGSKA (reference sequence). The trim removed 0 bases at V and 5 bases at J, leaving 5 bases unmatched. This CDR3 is CSARESGAGDTQYF. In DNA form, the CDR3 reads TGCAGTGCTAGAGAAAGCGGGGCGGGAGATACGCAGTATTTT.

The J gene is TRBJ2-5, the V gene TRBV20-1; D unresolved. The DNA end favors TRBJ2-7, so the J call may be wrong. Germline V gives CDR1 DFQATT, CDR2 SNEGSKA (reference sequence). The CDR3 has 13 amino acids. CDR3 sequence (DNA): TGCAGTGCTAGTGACACGAACTCCTACGAGCAGTACTTC. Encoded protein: CSASDTNSYEQYF.

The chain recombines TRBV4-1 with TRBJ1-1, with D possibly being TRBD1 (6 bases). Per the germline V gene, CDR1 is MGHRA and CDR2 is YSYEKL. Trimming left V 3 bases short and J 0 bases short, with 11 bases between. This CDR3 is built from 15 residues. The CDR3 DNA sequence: TGCGCCAGCAGCCAGACGGGACATCTGAACACTGAAGCTTTCTTT. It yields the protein CASSQTGHLNTEAFF.

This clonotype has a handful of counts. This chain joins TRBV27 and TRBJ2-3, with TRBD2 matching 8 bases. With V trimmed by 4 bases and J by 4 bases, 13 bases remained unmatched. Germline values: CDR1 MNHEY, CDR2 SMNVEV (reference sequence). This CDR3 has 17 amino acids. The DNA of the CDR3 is TGTGCCAGCAGTTACCTCGGGAGGGGGGTTACCCCAGATACGCAGTATTTT. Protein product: CASSYLGRGVTPDTQYF.

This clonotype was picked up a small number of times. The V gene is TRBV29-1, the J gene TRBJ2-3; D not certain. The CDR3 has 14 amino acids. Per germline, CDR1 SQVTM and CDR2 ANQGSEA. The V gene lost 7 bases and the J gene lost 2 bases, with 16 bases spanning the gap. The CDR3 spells CSDGNSIHTDTQYF. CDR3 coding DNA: TGCAGCGATGGGAACTCTATCCACACAGATACGCAGTATTTT.